This T cell receptor beta chain was obtained from a study of blood T cell repertoires in COVID-19 (TCRdb year 2020). In the study overall: The collaborator samples originated in the United States, Italy and Spain and spanned the acute and convalescent phases of COVID-19. The material from the prospective study consisted of cDNA or gDNA derived from T cells, B-cell-depleted T cells, or PBMCs. Subjects who had been exposed to COVID-19, were actively infected with it, or had recovered from it provided the deeply sampled blood TCRbeta repertoires that made up the dataset. HLA class I and class II types, where available, came from metadata supplied by the sample provider rather than from assay-based typing. The samples were drawn from two sources: the first 160 participants of the ongoing ImmuneRACE study, and 950 to 1,500 subjects contributed by 6 global collaborators. A freely available public database, intended as a resource for researchers studying the immune response to SARS-CoV-2, is where the repertoires were released. A de-identified subject ID, COVID-19 status, age in years and sex were almost always included in the sample metadata.

The immunoSEQ Assay, a bias-controlled multiplex PCR, was used to amplify TCRbeta CDR3 regions from genomic DNA. The paper's data handling went like this. Nucleated cell counts per sample were estimated from amplification of reference gene primers within the assay. Sequence reads were collapsed and filtered to measure the absolute abundance of every unique TCRbeta CDR3 rearrangement. Productive Simpson clonality was computed per sample as the square root of Simpson's diversity index over productive rearrangements. The table was pulled from immuneACCESS by TCRdb, which kept in-frame rearrangements only. Such tables lose some clones; where checked, under half of the loss comes from unresolved V genes, and the rest has no known cause. That table is the source of V, J and clone size, and D and trimming were worked out from the DNA. This sample comprises more than 150,000 clones, roughly 80% of them detected only once. The top ten clones comprise roughly 17% of the sample.

As encoded in the germline V gene, CDR1 is SGDLS while CDR2 is YYNGEE. The cysteine opens and the phenylalanine closes a CDR3 of 16 amino acids. The sequence is cut down to CDR3 DNA, 48 bases in frame from base 1. The germline V end is reduced by 3 bases and the J end by 3 bases; junction bases left unmatched: 5. A note on this clone: Its antigen specificity is not known. No clone much larger than this one lies a single base away; base qualities are absent.

Whole blood was collected in K2EDTA tubes by collaborating institutions according to the institutions' own protocols. Collaborator samples were shipped for TCRbeta analysis as frozen whole blood, isolated PBMCs, or DNA extracted from either sample type. On the study overall, not on this receptor specifically: The quantity of clinical and demographic metadata differed by source and by participant and was supplied without curation.

The chain is assembled from TRBV9 and TRBJ2-3, and 12 bases in between align with TRBD2. The specimen sequenced was peripheral blood. The TCR sequence derives from a man aged 55-75 years with active or convalescent COVID-19. The DNA sequence is TGTGCCAGCAGCGCACTAGCGGGAGGATCGACAGATACGCAGTATTTT. The encoded protein is CASSALAGGSTDTQYF.